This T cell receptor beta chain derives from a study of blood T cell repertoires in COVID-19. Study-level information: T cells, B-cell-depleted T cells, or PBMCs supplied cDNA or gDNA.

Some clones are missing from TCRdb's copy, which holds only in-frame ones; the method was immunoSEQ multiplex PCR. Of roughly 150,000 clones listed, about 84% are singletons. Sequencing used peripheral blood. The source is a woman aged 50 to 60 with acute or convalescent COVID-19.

The DNA for the CDR3 is TGTGCCAGCAGTTCCGCAGGGGCTGGGGCCAACGTCCTGACTTTC. Translated: CASSSAGAGANVLTF. The rearrangement uses TRBV6-5 and TRBJ2-6; tentative D call: TRBD1 (6 bases). Trimming left V 4 bases short and J 2 bases short, with 9 bases between. CDR3 size: 15 residues. From germline, CDR1 is MNHEY and CDR2 SVGAGI.